Listed here are 22 T cell receptor beta chains from one sample, sequenced in a study of T cells in pancreatic ductal adenocarcinoma. This table comes from immunoSEQ multiplex PCR, and its TCRdb copy is limited to in-frame clones, with some not included. The sample shows over 100,000 clones, roughly 95% of them seen only once. Surgery without prior neoadjuvant therapy was the treatment of the selected pancreatic ductal adenocarcinoma patients. Sequenced material: PBMCs. The receptors come from a human donor with pancreatic ductal adenocarcinoma.

This chain connects TRBV30 to TRBJ2-1, with D possibly matching TRBD2 (6 bases). The V end lost 3 bases, the J end lost 6 bases, and 15 bases lay between the germline ends. The CDR3 sequence is 14 residues long. The V gene's germline CDR1 is GTSNPN and CDR2 SVGIG (reference sequence). The CDR3 sequence is CAWRKKQGGNEQFF. The CDR3 bases are TGTGCCTGGAGAAAAAAGCAGGGAGGCAATGAGCAGTTCTTC.

The chain recombines TRBV29-1 with TRBJ2-2; 8 bases align to TRBD2. In germline, CDR1 is SQVTM, CDR2 ANQGSEA. CDR3 length equals 14 residues. V shed 8 bases, J shed 3 bases, and the junction held 8 bases outside the gene matches. The CDR3 loop reads CSSRAGVDTGELFF. CDR3 nucleotide sequence: TGCAGCAGTCGAGCGGGAGTCGACACCGGGGAGCTGTTTTTT.

This chain joins TRBV15 and TRBJ1-3; D unclear. The germline gives CDR1 LNHNV, CDR2 YYDKDF (reference sequence). The CDR3 runs 15 residues. The ends were cut back, 1 base at V and 4 bases at J, with 11 bases in the middle. The CDR3 is CATSRARNGGNTIYF. The CDR3 nucleotides are TGTGCCACCAGCAGAGCTAGGAACGGAGGAAACACCATATATTTT.

The chain links TRBV25-1 to TRBJ2-3; TRBD1 might be the D (6 bases). This CDR3 has 15 residues. Germline V CDR1 and CDR2: MGHDK, SYGVNS. V lost 7 bases, J lost 4 bases, and 18 bases lay in between. CDR3 residues: CASTEGTGQSDTQYF. CDR3 nucleotide sequence: TGTGCCAGCACCGAGGGCACGGGACAATCAGATACGCAGTATTTT.

V usage is TRBV29-1 and J usage is TRBJ1-1; perhaps TRBD1 as D (5 bases). The ends were cut back, 6 bases at V and 3 bases at J, with 8 bases in the middle. CDR3 length: 11 residues. The germline V gene has CDR1 SQVTM and CDR2 ANQGSEA. The CDR3 DNA reads TGCAGCGTCTGGGGGGACACTGAAGCTTTCTTT. Translated: CSVWGDTEAFF.

The rearrangement joins TRBV29-1 to TRBJ1-2; TRBD1 might be the D (5 bases). The CDR3 runs 12 residues. V was shortened by 3 bases and J by 3 bases, with 8 bases between the two germline ends. CDR1 SQVTM and CDR2 ANQGSEA come from the germline V gene. The CDR3 is CSVDAGHYGYTF. In DNA, the CDR3 is TGCAGCGTTGACGCGGGACACTATGGCTACACCTTC.

This chain uses TRBV7-6 with TRBJ1-1, with a possible D match to TRBD1 (5 bases). V was shortened by 3 bases and J by 5 bases, with 10 bases between the two germline ends. Germline lookup yields CDR1 SGHVS and CDR2 FNYEAQ. The length of the CDR3 is 13 residues. CDR3 residues: CASSFGGWTEAFF. CDR3 DNA: TGTGCCAGCAGCTTTGGGGGGTGGACTGAAGCTTTCTTT.

This sequence joins TRBV9 and TRBJ2-2; no definite D call. Trimming pared 0 bases from V and 7 bases from J, leaving 10 bases between. Germline CDR1 reads SGDLS; CDR2 reads YYNGEE. CDR3 length: 14 residues. The CDR3: CASSVVLGGGELFF. CDR3 DNA sequence: TGTGCCAGCAGCGTAGTATTAGGCGGCGGGGAGCTGTTTTTT. The full variable domain, rest sourced from reference TRBV9 and TRBJ2-2, is DSGVTQTPKHLITATGQRVTLRCSPRSGDLSVYWYQQSLDQGLQFLIQYYNGEERAKGNILERFSAQQFPDLHSELNLSSLELGDSALYFCASSVVLGGGELFFGEGSRLTVL.

V is TRBV10-3 and J is TRBJ2-7; TRBD2 agrees at 10 bases. Germline trimming cut 3 bases from V and 6 bases from J; bases unmatched to any gene: 11. Germline CDR1 is ENHRY and CDR2 is SYGVKD. This CDR3 contains 16 residues. The CDR3 is CAISDTQAGGPLEQYF. In nucleotides, the CDR3 is TGTGCCATCAGTGATACGCAAGCGGGAGGGCCTCTCGAGCAGTACTTC.

The chain recombines TRBV10-3 with TRBJ2-6, with a weak D call TRBD2 (6 bases). Trimming shortened V by 4 bases and J by 2 bases, and 15 bases separated the two germline ends. Per germline, CDR1 ENHRY and CDR2 SYGVKD. This CDR3 contains 17 residues. The CDR3 DNA reads as TGTGCCATCAGTGCTATGGAGGGGAGGACTGGGGCCAACGTCCTGACTTTC. It yields the protein CAISAMEGRTGANVLTF.

This chain uses TRBV29-1 with TRBJ1-3; tentative D call: TRBD1 (5 bases). The germline V gene has CDR1 SQVTM and CDR2 ANQGSEA. V was shortened by 5 bases and J by 0 bases, with 14 bases between the two germline ends. This CDR3 has 15 amino acids. The CDR3 DNA sequence: TGCAGCGTTCACAACCAGGGATTCTCTGGAAACACCATATATTTT. Translated, it gives CSVHNQGFSGNTIYF.

This rearrangement joins TRBV11-2 to TRBJ2-5; unclear D gene. V lost 0 bases, J lost 0 bases, and 8 bases lay in between. Germline CDR1 is SGHAT and CDR2 is FQNNGV. CDR3 length equals 15 residues. CDR3 coding DNA: TGTGCCAGCAGCTTAGATCCTGAGTACCAAGAGACCCAGTACTTC. Translation: CASSLDPEYQETQYF.

This chain uses TRBV2 with TRBJ1-1; D call uncertain. Germline values: CDR1 SNHLY, CDR2 FYNNEI. This CDR3 comprises 13 residues. V was cut by 6 bases and J by 11 bases, with 19 bases left in between. CDR3: CASSSLSPPRAFF. The CDR3 region has the DNA TGTGCCAGCAGCAGCCTTAGCCCGCCCCGGGCTTTCTTT.

V is TRBV6-5 and J is TRBJ2-3; 7 bases match TRBD1. Trimming cost V 0 bases and J 1 base; bases outside gene matches: 1. The germline V gene has CDR1 MNHEY and CDR2 SVGAGI. The CDR3 has 15 residues. The CDR3 DNA is TGTGCCAGCAGTTACTCGGGACAGCGCACAGATACGCAGTATTTT. Protein sequence: CASSYSGQRTDTQYF.

V usage is TRBV2 and J usage is TRBJ1-1; D may be TRBD1 (5 bases). This CDR3 has 14 residues. Germline values: CDR1 SNHLY, CDR2 FYNNEI. Trimming removed 6 bases from V and 1 base from J, with 12 bases in between. The CDR3 nucleotides are TGTGCCAGCAGCAGGGCGATTGGGAACACTGAAGCTTTCTTT. Its translation: CASSRAIGNTEAFF.

The chain links TRBV6-5 to TRBJ1-1; tentatively, D is TRBD1 (6 bases). The CDR3 sequence is 14 residues long. Germline CDR1 is MNHEY and CDR2 is SVGAGI. The V end lost 5 bases, the J end lost 1 base, and 11 bases lay between the germline ends. The CDR3, as DNA: TGTGCCAGCAGTATGGGGGGGGCGAACACTGAAGCTTTCTTT. Translation gives CASSMGGANTEAFF.

The chain has TRBV11-2 and TRBJ2-1, with 12 bases matching TRBD2. V lost 5 bases to trimming and J lost 5 bases; unmatched junction nucleotides: 16. Germline assignment: CDR1 SGHAT and CDR2 FQNNGV. CDR3 length equals 19 residues. Here the CDR3 DNA reads TGTGCCAGCAGCGTACCTCGACTAGCGGGAGAACGTTGGAACAATGAGCAGTTCTTC. Its protein product is CASSVPRLAGERWNNEQFF.

To note about this clone: The sample carries other DNA sequences with the same CDR3. The rearrangement uses TRBV20-1 and TRBJ2-7; a weak D match, TRBD1 (5 bases). Trimming took 2 bases from V and 7 from J, leaving 9 bases between them. The CDR3 covers 11 residues. Germline loops: CDR1 DFQATT, CDR2 SNEGSKA (reference sequence). Here the CDR3 reads CSARQGWEQYF. CDR3 nucleotide sequence: TGCAGTGCTAGACAGGGCTGGGAGCAGTACTTC.

The rearrangement joins TRBV4-1 to TRBJ1-5; unclear D gene. Trimming shortened V by 2 bases and J by 7 bases, and 15 bases separated the two germline ends. The CDR3 extends over 15 amino acids. CDR1 and CDR2 (germline): MGHRA, YSYEKL. CDR3: CASSQNSDSGQPQHF. The CDR3 bases are TGCGCCAGCAGCCAAAACTCCGATTCCGGGCAGCCCCAGCATTTT.

The table lists this clone with a count of one. The rearrangement joins TRBV9 to TRBJ2-3; D is perhaps TRBD1 (5 bases). Trimming removed 3 bases at V and 6 bases at J, with 11 bases between. The V gene's germline CDR1 is SGDLS and CDR2 YYNGEE. The CDR3 loop spans 13 amino acids. CDR3 coding DNA: TGTGCCAGCAGCGGTAAGGGGTGGGATACGCAGTATTTT. This gives the protein CASSGKGWDTQYF.

The chain links TRBV5-1 to TRBJ2-5; TRBD1 might be the D (6 bases). The germline V gene has CDR1 SGHRS and CDR2 YFSETQ. CDR3 length equals 14 residues. V was clipped by 1 base and J by 2 bases, with 9 bases between them. CDR3 DNA: TGCGCCAGCAGCTTGTCGGGACAACAAGAGACCCAGTACTTC. Protein sequence: CASSLSGQQETQYF.

The table lists this clone with a count of one. Here the CDR3 DNA reads TGTGCCAGCACCAACCAGTACGAGCAGTACTTC. It is translated as CASTNQYEQYF. The J gene is TRBJ2-7, the V gene TRBV6-6; D not resolved. Between the trimmed V and J ends, which lost 7 bases and 4 bases, there was a span of 8 bases. There are 11 residues in the CDR3. Germline V CDR1 and CDR2: MNHNY, SVGAGI (reference sequence).